These T cell receptor beta chains were read from a single sample in a study of blood T cell repertoires in COVID-19. Method: immunoSEQ multiplex PCR; TCRdb's copy keeps in-frame clones and lacks some. The sample yields around 280,000 clones, approximately 88% seen once. Sample: PBMCs or T cells enriched from blood (not recorded which). Receptors were obtained from a woman aged 40 to 49 who had recovered from COVID-19. Each CDR3 is given with its conserved first and last residue. D genes are given only for firm matches. Clone size appears in some rows only: once, few, many, or a class for an expanded clone.

v_call: TRBV3-1/TRBV3-2; j_call: TRBJ2-3; clone_size: once; d_call: -; cdr3_aa: CASSPRTAITTDTQYF; cdr3_nt: TGTGCCAGCAGCCCCCGGACAGCGATAACCACAGATACGCAGTATTTT
v_call: TRBV9; j_call: TRBJ2-5; clone_size: -; d_call: TRBD2; cdr3_aa: CASSVGTSGGQETQYF; cdr3_nt: TGTGCCAGCAGCGTTGGGACTAGCGGGGGGCAAGAGACCCAGTACTTC
v_call: TRBV30; j_call: TRBJ1-1; clone_size: -; d_call: -; cdr3_aa: CAWSAFQGKAFF; cdr3_nt: TGTGCCTGGAGTGCCTTTCAGGGTAAAGCTTTCTTT
v_call: TRBV20-1; j_call: TRBJ2-7; clone_size: -; d_call: TRBD2; cdr3_aa: CSASAGGSSYEQYF; cdr3_nt: TGCAGTGCTAGTGCGGGGGGGAGCTCCTACGAGCAGTACTTC
v_call: TRBV3-1/TRBV3-2; j_call: TRBJ1-6; clone_size: -; d_call: -; cdr3_aa: CASSRFVAWNSPLHF; cdr3_nt: TGTGCCAGCAGCCGGTTCGTGGCCTGGAATTCACCCCTCCACTTT
v_call: TRBV11-2; j_call: TRBJ1-1; clone_size: -; d_call: -; cdr3_aa: CASSYMNTEAFF; cdr3_nt: TGTGCCAGCAGTTATATGAACACTGAAGCTTTCTTT
v_call: TRBV2; j_call: TRBJ1-6; clone_size: -; d_call: -; cdr3_aa: CASSNRNSPLHF; cdr3_nt: TGTGCCAGCAGTAACAGGAATTCACCCCTCCACTTT
v_call: TRBV6-5; j_call: TRBJ2-3; clone_size: -; d_call: TRBD2; cdr3_aa: CASSPLGREGPQYF; cdr3_nt: TGTGCCAGCAGCCCACTCGGGCGGGAGGGCCCGCAGTATTTT
v_call: TRBV6-2/TRBV6-3; j_call: TRBJ2-1; clone_size: -; d_call: TRBD2; cdr3_aa: CASSFRSSGTSYNEQFF; cdr3_nt: TGTGCCAGCAGTTTCCGATCTAGCGGAACATCCTACAATGAGCAGTTCTTC
v_call: TRBV3-1/TRBV3-2; j_call: TRBJ1-1; clone_size: -; d_call: -; cdr3_aa: CASSQGAQLVTEAFF; cdr3_nt: TGTGCCAGCAGCCAGGGCGCACAGCTGGTCACTGAAGCTTTCTTT
v_call: TRBV7-2; j_call: TRBJ1-2; clone_size: -; d_call: -; cdr3_aa: CASSSQTGFANYGYTF; cdr3_nt: TGTGCCAGCAGCTCTCAAACAGGGTTCGCTAACTATGGCTACACCTTC
v_call: TRBV18; j_call: TRBJ2-3; clone_size: -; d_call: -; cdr3_aa: CASSPPNGREDTQYF; cdr3_nt: TGTGCCAGCTCACCACCGAATGGCAGGGAAGATACGCAGTATTTT
v_call: TRBV29-1; j_call: TRBJ1-3; clone_size: once; d_call: -; cdr3_aa: CSVGGGSGNTIYF; cdr3_nt: TGCAGCGTTGGAGGGGGATCTGGAAACACCATATATTTT
v_call: TRBV28; j_call: TRBJ2-1; clone_size: once; d_call: TRBD2; cdr3_aa: CASSLWTSGNEQFF; cdr3_nt: TGTGCCAGCAGTTTATGGACTAGCGGCAATGAGCAGTTCTTC
v_call: TRBV10-2; j_call: TRBJ2-7; clone_size: -; d_call: -; cdr3_aa: CASRDKAGSYYEQYF; cdr3_nt: TGCGCCAGCAGAGACAAGGCGGGGAGCTACTACGAGCAGTACTTC
v_call: TRBV30; j_call: TRBJ2-3; clone_size: once; d_call: -; cdr3_aa: CAWSAEGISTDTQYF; cdr3_nt: TGTGCCTGGAGTGCGGAGGGCATTAGCACAGATACGCAGTATTTT
v_call: TRBV5-1; j_call: TRBJ2-7; clone_size: -; d_call: TRBD2; cdr3_aa: CASSGTSGGPYLSYEQYF; cdr3_nt: TGCGCCAGCTCCGGGACTAGCGGGGGGCCTTATCTCTCCTACGAGCAGTACTTC
v_call: TRBV19; j_call: TRBJ2-2; clone_size: -; d_call: TRBD1; cdr3_aa: CASSIAGQGSGELFF; cdr3_nt: TGTGCCAGTAGTATAGCTGGACAGGGGTCCGGGGAGCTGTTTTTT
v_call: TRBV23-1; j_call: TRBJ1-2; clone_size: -; d_call: -; cdr3_aa: CASSHINPLRGLNYGYTF; cdr3_nt: TGCGCCAGCAGTCATATTAACCCTCTCAGGGGCCTTAACTATGGCTACACCTTC
v_call: TRBV12-3/TRBV12-4; j_call: TRBJ2-4; clone_size: -; d_call: -; cdr3_aa: CASSLGRTAGLF; cdr3_nt: TGTGCCAGCAGCCTCGGAAGGACAGCCGGGCTGTTC
v_call: TRBV12-5; j_call: TRBJ2-1; clone_size: few; d_call: -; cdr3_aa: CASGLLVHNEQFF; cdr3_nt: TGTGCTAGTGGTTTGCTAGTCCACAATGAGCAGTTCTTC
v_call: TRBV14; j_call: TRBJ2-1; clone_size: -; d_call: -; cdr3_aa: CASSLLSEQFF; cdr3_nt: TGTGCCAGCAGCCTCCTATCCGAGCAGTTCTTC
v_call: TRBV11-2; j_call: TRBJ2-1; clone_size: -; d_call: -; cdr3_aa: CASSFRAGVNEQFF; cdr3_nt: TGTGCCAGCAGCTTCCGAGCGGGCGTCAATGAGCAGTTCTTC
v_call: TRBV19; j_call: TRBJ2-2; clone_size: -; d_call: -; cdr3_aa: CATAGVGTGELFF; cdr3_nt: TGTGCCACCGCAGGGGTGGGCACCGGGGAGCTGTTTTTT
v_call: TRBV5-1; j_call: TRBJ1-1; clone_size: -; d_call: -; cdr3_aa: CASSPGTLAEAFF; cdr3_nt: TGCGCCAGCAGCCCCGGGACTTTAGCTGAAGCTTTCTTT
v_call: TRBV7-8; j_call: TRBJ2-2; clone_size: few; d_call: TRBD2; cdr3_aa: CASSSPGLALRGGELFF; cdr3_nt: TGTGCCAGCAGCTCACCGGGACTAGCCCTCCGGGGCGGGGAGCTGTTTTTT
v_call: TRBV2; j_call: TRBJ1-1; clone_size: few; d_call: TRBD1; cdr3_aa: CASSKGQGNTEAFF; cdr3_nt: TGTGCCAGCAGTAAGGGACAGGGGAACACTGAAGCTTTCTTT
v_call: TRBV2; j_call: TRBJ1-1; clone_size: -; d_call: -; cdr3_aa: CASSREGTEAFF; cdr3_nt: TGTGCCAGCAGTAGGGAGGGCACTGAAGCTTTCTTT
v_call: TRBV15; j_call: TRBJ2-1; clone_size: -; d_call: TRBD1; cdr3_aa: CATSRDTPGGNEQFF; cdr3_nt: TGTGCCACCAGCAGAGATACTCCAGGGGGCAACGAGCAGTTCTTC
v_call: TRBV28; j_call: TRBJ1-2; clone_size: -; d_call: -; cdr3_aa: CASSLLPGVDGYTF; cdr3_nt: TGTGCCAGCAGTTTATTGCCAGGGGTTGATGGCTACACCTTC
v_call: TRBV5-1; j_call: TRBJ1-2; clone_size: -; d_call: TRBD1; cdr3_aa: CASSAGQGQDGYTF; cdr3_nt: TGCGCCAGCAGCGCCGGACAGGGACAAGATGGCTACACCTTC
v_call: TRBV11-2; j_call: TRBJ1-2; clone_size: -; d_call: TRBD1; cdr3_aa: CASSWGQGGGYTF; cdr3_nt: TGTGCCAGCAGCTGGGGACAGGGTGGAGGCTACACCTTC
v_call: TRBV4-2; j_call: TRBJ1-1; clone_size: -; d_call: TRBD1; cdr3_aa: CASSQGGQGGPRSNTEAFF; cdr3_nt: TGTGCCAGCAGCCAAGGCGGACAGGGGGGACCTAGATCGAACACTGAAGCTTTCTTT
v_call: TRBV7-9; j_call: TRBJ1-3; clone_size: -; d_call: TRBD1; cdr3_aa: CASSSGTGAGNTIYF; cdr3_nt: TGTGCCAGCAGCTCCGGGACAGGGGCTGGAAACACCATATATTTT
v_call: TRBV2; j_call: TRBJ2-1; clone_size: -; d_call: TRBD2; cdr3_aa: CASSPPAGGYNEQFF; cdr3_nt: TGTGCCAGCAGCCCCCCAGCGGGGGGTTACAATGAGCAGTTCTTC
v_call: TRBV19; j_call: TRBJ1-4; clone_size: -; d_call: TRBD1; cdr3_aa: CASSIVPGGEKLFF; cdr3_nt: TGTGCCAGTAGTATTGTGCCAGGGGGGGAAAAACTGTTTTTT
v_call: TRBV18; j_call: TRBJ2-1; clone_size: -; d_call: -; cdr3_aa: CASSPPNGRGNEQFF; cdr3_nt: TGTGCCAGCTCACCACCAAATGGCAGGGGAAATGAGCAGTTCTTC
v_call: TRBV5-4; j_call: TRBJ2-5; clone_size: -; d_call: -; cdr3_aa: CASSPSFRERETQYF; cdr3_nt: TGTGCCAGCAGCCCCTCTTTTCGGGAACGGGAGACCCAGTACTTC
v_call: TRBV12-3/TRBV12-4; j_call: TRBJ1-6; clone_size: -; d_call: TRBD1; cdr3_aa: CASQGQGTTPLHF; cdr3_nt: TGTGCCAGCCAGGGACAGGGGACGACACCCCTCCACTTT
v_call: TRBV5-1; j_call: TRBJ2-5; clone_size: -; d_call: -; cdr3_aa: CASSRRQGFRSETQYF; cdr3_nt: TGCGCCAGCAGCCGTCGGCAGGGGTTTCGGTCGGAGACCCAGTACTTC
v_call: TRBV9; j_call: TRBJ1-1; clone_size: -; d_call: TRBD1; cdr3_aa: CASSDRDRGPSNTEAFF; cdr3_nt: TGTGCCAGCAGCGACCGGGACAGGGGGCCCTCGAACACTGAAGCTTTCTTT
v_call: TRBV5-1; j_call: TRBJ2-3; clone_size: -; d_call: TRBD1; cdr3_aa: CASSVGQVVTDTQYF; cdr3_nt: TGCGCCAGCAGCGTAGGACAGGTCGTAACAGATACGCAGTATTTT
v_call: TRBV14; j_call: TRBJ1-1; clone_size: -; d_call: -; cdr3_aa: CASSQSENTEAFF; cdr3_nt: TGTGCCAGCAGCCAAAGCGAGAACACTGAAGCTTTCTTT
v_call: TRBV5-8; j_call: TRBJ1-2; clone_size: -; d_call: -; cdr3_aa: CASSRMRREDNYGYTF; cdr3_nt: TGTGCCAGCAGCCGTATGCGCCGAGAGGATAACTATGGCTACACCTTC
v_call: TRBV18; j_call: TRBJ2-5; clone_size: -; d_call: -; cdr3_aa: CASSPPYQETQYF; cdr3_nt: TGTGCCAGCTCACCACCGTATCAGGAGACCCAGTACTTC
v_call: TRBV19; j_call: TRBJ2-1; clone_size: -; d_call: TRBD2; cdr3_aa: CASSRTSGRARVQFF; cdr3_nt: TGTGCCAGTAGTCGGACTAGCGGGAGGGCTCGGGTGCAGTTCTTC
v_call: TRBV5-1; j_call: TRBJ1-4; clone_size: once; d_call: -; cdr3_aa: CASSLVSGSLGSEKLFF; cdr3_nt: TGCGCCAGCAGCTTGGTTTCTGGAAGTCTGGGGAGTGAAAAACTGTTTTTT
v_call: TRBV18; j_call: TRBJ2-7; clone_size: -; d_call: TRBD1; cdr3_aa: CASSEQGAHEQYF; cdr3_nt: TGTGCCAGCTCCGAACAGGGGGCCCACGAGCAGTACTTC
v_call: TRBV7-8; j_call: TRBJ2-1; clone_size: -; d_call: TRBD2; cdr3_aa: CASSLARLAGVNEQFF; cdr3_nt: TGTGCCAGCAGCTTAGCGCGACTAGCGGGAGTCAATGAGCAGTTCTTC
v_call: TRBV7-8; j_call: TRBJ2-2; clone_size: -; d_call: TRBD1; cdr3_aa: CASRMDRGLSNTGELFF; cdr3_nt: TGTGCCAGCAGAATGGACAGGGGACTGTCGAACACCGGGGAGCTGTTTTTT
v_call: TRBV5-1; j_call: TRBJ1-6; clone_size: -; d_call: -; cdr3_aa: CASSPGRTYNSPLHF; cdr3_nt: TGCGCCAGCAGCCCCGGACGGACTTATAATTCACCCCTCCACTTT
v_call: TRBV6-6; j_call: TRBJ2-7; clone_size: -; d_call: -; cdr3_aa: CASSWTVLYEQYF; cdr3_nt: TGTGCCAGCAGTTGGACAGTTCTTTACGAGCAGTACTTC